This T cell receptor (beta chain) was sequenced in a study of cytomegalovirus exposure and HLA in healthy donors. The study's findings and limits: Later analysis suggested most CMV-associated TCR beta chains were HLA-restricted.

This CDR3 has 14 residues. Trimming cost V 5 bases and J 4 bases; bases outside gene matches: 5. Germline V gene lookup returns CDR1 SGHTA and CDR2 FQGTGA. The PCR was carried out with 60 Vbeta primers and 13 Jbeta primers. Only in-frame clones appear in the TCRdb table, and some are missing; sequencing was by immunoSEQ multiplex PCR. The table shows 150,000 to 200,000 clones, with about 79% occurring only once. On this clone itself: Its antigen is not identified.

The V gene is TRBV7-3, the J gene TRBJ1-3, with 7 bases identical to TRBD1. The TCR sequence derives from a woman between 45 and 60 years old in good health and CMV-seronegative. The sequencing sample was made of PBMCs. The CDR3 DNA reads TGTGCCAGCAGCACAGGGGTAGGGGGAAACACCATATATTTT. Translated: CASSTGVGGNTIYF.